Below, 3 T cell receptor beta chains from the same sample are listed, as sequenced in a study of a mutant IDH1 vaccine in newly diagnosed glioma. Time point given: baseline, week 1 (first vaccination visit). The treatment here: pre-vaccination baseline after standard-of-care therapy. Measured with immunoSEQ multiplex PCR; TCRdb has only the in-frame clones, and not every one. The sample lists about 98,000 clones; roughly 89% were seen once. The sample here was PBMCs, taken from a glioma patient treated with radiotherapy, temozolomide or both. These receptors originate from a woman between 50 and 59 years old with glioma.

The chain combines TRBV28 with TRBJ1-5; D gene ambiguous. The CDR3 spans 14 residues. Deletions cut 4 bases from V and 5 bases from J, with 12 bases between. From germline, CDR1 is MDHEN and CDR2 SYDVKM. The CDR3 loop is CASSSPPFDQPQHF. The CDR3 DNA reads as TGTGCCAGCAGTTCCCCTCCGTTCGATCAGCCCCAGCATTTT.

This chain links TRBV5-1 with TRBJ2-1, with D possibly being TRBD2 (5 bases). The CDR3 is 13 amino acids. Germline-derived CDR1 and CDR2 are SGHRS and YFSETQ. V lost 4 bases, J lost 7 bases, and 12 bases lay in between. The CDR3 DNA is TGCGCCAGCAGCCCAATTCGGGGAAATGAGCAGTTCTTC. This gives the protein CASSPIRGNEQFF.

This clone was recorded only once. The chain's CDR3 is CASRPRAGPGIQYF. DNA for the CDR3: TGTGCCAGCAGGCCTCGAGCCGGGCCGGGCATTCAGTACTTC. The chain joins TRBV6-5 to TRBJ2-4; unclear D gene. V shed 6 bases and J shed 9 bases, with 18 bases lying between them. There are 14 residues in the CDR3. CDR1 is MNHEY, CDR2 SVGAGI, per germline.